Listed below are T cell receptor beta chains from one sample, sequenced in a study of T cells in Graves' hyperthyroidism and ophthalmopathy. Via MiXCR, TCRdb re-called the multiplex PCR reads, giving one row per CDR3 protein. The sample lists 300,000 to 450,000 distinct CDR3 sequences; 13% to 15% were seen once. Material for sequencing was blood. These receptors were obtained from a woman in her twenties or thirties with Graves' ophthalmopathy. CDR3s include the opening cysteine and the closing phenylalanine or tryptophan.

>TRBV3-1
CASSQPGRPGSAFF
>TRBV11-2
CASSLNAGLETQYF
>TRBV6-1
CASTPGGKGQPQHF
>TRBV19
CASSISSSAYGYTF
>TRBV7-9
CASSPGTGKSNQPQHF
>TRBV11-2
CASSSLRSVFFGQYF
>TRBV5-1
CASSFSPGQGYEQYF
>TRBV7-2
CASSPSITRGEDIQYF
>TRBV15
CATSRGAATNEKLFF
>TRBV20-1
CSAPPSGVRQRGDTQYF
>TRBV20-1
CSAMQIRRASGSPLHF
>TRBV20-1
CSATWGTGTYEQYF
>TRBV12-3/TRBV12-4
CASSPYGGGDTGELFF
>TRBV15
CATSPIKFKRTDTQYF
>TRBV29-1
CSVEGEVREQYF
>TRBV28
CASRSPTGLAGGLDNEQFF
>TRBV20-1
CSARGTSGGEETQYF
>TRBV3-1
CASSQTGTGVGKLFF
>TRBV28
CASTITPSPPGWNTEAFF
>TRBV6-5
CASSYSGQLQETQYF
>TRBV7-9
CASSLDPPRTDTQYF
>TRBV7-9
CASSARAGLAGGLAEQFF
>TRBV2
CAMNTRGGQETQYF